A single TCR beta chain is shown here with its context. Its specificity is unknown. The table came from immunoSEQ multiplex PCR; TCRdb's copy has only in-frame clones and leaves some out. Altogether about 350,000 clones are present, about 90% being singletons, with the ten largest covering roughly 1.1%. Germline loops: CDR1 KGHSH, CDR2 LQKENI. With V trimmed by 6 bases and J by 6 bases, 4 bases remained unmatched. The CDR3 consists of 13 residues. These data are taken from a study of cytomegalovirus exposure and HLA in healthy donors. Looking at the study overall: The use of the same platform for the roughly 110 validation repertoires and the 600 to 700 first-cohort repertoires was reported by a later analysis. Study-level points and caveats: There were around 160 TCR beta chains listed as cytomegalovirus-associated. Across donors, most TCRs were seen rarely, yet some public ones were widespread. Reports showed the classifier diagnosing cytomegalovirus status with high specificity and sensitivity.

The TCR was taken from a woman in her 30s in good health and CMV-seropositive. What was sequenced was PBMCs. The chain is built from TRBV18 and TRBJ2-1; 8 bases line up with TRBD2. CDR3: CASSLGTSNEQFF. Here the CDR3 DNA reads TGTGCCAGCTCGCTGGGGACTAGCAATGAGCAGTTCTTC. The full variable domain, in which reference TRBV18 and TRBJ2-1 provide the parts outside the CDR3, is NAGVMQNPRHLVRRRGQEARLRCSPMKGHSHVYWYRQLPEEGLKFMVYLQKENIIDESGMPKERFSAEFPKEGPSILRIQQVVRGDSAAYFCASSLGTSNEQFFGPGTRLTVL.